Below, one TCR beta chain is given with its context. The source of the sample is a study of OX40 agonist ivuxolimab in advanced cancers. Across the study: Given to patients was ivuxolimab, an agonistic anti-OX40 (CD134) antibody. The group had a mean age of 60 years, ranged from roughly 23 to 79, and was 80% to 90% male.

Germline CDR1 SGHVS, CDR2 FNYEAQ. V lost 5 bases and J 7 bases, leaving 17 bases between the germline ends. The CDR3 runs to 14 residues. Profiled with immunoSEQ multiplex PCR; TCRdb holds only in-frame clones, not every one. The data contain about 62,000 clones, 85% of them singletons. The source is an adult with an advanced solid tumor such as melanoma, head and neck, liver or kidney cancer. The chain employs TRBV7-6 and TRBJ1-2; D perhaps matches TRBD1 (5 bases). The starting material was CD4+ or CD8+ T cells sorted from blood, obtained in a trial of the OX40 agonist ivuxolimab. The CDR3 spells CASSPIRGRGGYTF. DNA of the CDR3: TGTGCCAGCAGCCCCATTCGGGGGAGAGGTGGCTACACCTTC.